This TCR beta chain was profiled in a study of blood T cell repertoires in COVID-19. Sequencing used immunoSEQ multiplex PCR; TCRdb keeps in-frame clones, though not all of them. The sample records about 240,000 clones, 83% being singletons. The study assigned cohorts using participant-reported clinical history. The germline V gene encodes CDR1 LGHDT and CDR2 YNNKEL (reference sequence). V was pared by 1 base and J by 4 bases, with 13 bases between. CDR3 size: 15 residues. Sequenced material: PBMCs or T cells enriched from blood (not recorded which). This receptor was taken from a woman aged 35 to 49 who had been exposed to COVID-19. The chain carries TRBV3-1 (or the pseudogene TRBV3-2) and TRBJ1-1; TRBD1 is a possible D gene (5 bases). CDR3 in amino acids: CASSQGSGGFTEAFF. The CDR3 nucleotides are TGTGCCAGCAGCCAAGGTTCCGGGGGGTTCACTGAAGCTTTCTTT.